This T cell receptor beta chain originates from a study of shared clonotypes between healthy human individuals. Study summary: Donor composition was a couple of women and three men, aged 18 to 49.

A remark on this clone: The target antigen is unknown.

CD8 cells regarded as naive lacked CD45RO, were positively chosen for CCR7, and omitted terminally differentiated effector memory CD45RA+ cells. Findings of the study overall: Genetic and exposure-history diversity was limited by the small donor number.

CDR1 and CDR2 (germline): LNHNV, YYDKDF (reference sequence). V was pared by 5 bases and J by 0 bases, with 4 bases of the junction left unmatched. The CDR3 is 17 residues long. Per sorted-subset replicate PCR, input was approximately 200 ng DNA, representing tens of thousands of T cell genomes. The protocol was immunoSEQ multiplex PCR, while the TCRdb copy is restricted to in-frame clones and leaves out a portion. This table holds around 1.9 million clones, over 85% found once. The chain uses TRBV15 and TRBJ2-7; 16 nucleotides agree with TRBD2. The origin of this receptor is a man in his late teens or twenties in good health. Some clones in this sample may be carry-over from other donors' samples. Sample: naive CD8+ T cells from PBMCs. For the CDR3, the DNA is TGTGCCACCAGCTCGGGACTAGCGGGAGGGAGCTCCTACGAGCAGTACTTC. This sequence encodes CATSSGLAGGSSYEQYF.